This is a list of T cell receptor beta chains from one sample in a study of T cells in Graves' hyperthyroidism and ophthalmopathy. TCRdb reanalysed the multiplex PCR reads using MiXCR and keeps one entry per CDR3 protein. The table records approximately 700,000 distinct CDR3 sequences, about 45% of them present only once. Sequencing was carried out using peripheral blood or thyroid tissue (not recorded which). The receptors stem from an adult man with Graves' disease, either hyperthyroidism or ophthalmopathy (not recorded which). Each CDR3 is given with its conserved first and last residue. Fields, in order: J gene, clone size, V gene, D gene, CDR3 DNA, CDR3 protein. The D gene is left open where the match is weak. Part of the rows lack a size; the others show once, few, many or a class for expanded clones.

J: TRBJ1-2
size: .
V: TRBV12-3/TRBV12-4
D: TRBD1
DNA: TGTGCTAGTGCCGTGGGACAGGGGACCTATGGCTACACCTTC
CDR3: CASAVGQGTYGYTF

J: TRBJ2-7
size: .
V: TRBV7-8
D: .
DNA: TGTGCCAGCAGCTTAGCAGGGACGTCCCACGAGCAGTACTTC
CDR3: CASSLAGTSHEQYF

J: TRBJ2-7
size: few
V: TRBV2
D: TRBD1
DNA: TGTGCCAGCAGTTACCAGGACAGGGGCGGTGAGCAGTACTTC
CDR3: CASSYQDRGGEQYF

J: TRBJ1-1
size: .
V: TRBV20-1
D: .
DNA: TGCAGTGCCAGCGCTCCGACAGGCATCAACACTGAAGCTTTCTTT
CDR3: CSASAPTGINTEAFF

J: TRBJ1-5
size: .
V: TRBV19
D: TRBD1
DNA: TGTGCCACCCGAAGCCAGAGCAGGGGGCTAAGTCAGCCCCAGCATTTT
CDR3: CATRSQSRGLSQPQHF

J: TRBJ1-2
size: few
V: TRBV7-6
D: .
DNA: TGTGCCAGCAGCTTCCTTCGGGGCTACTATGGCTACACCTTC
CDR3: CASSFLRGYYGYTF

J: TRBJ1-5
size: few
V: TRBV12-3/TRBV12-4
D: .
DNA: TGTGCCAGCAGCTACACTCCCAATCAGCCCCAGCATTTT
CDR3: CASSYTPNQPQHF

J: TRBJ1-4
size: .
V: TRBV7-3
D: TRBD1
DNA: TGTGCCAGCAGCCAAGAACAGGGGAGGGCTAATGAAAAACTGTTTTTT
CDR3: CASSQEQGRANEKLFF

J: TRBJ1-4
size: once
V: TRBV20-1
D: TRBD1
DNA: TGCAGTGCTCGGCAGGACAGGGCTGAAAAACTGTTTTTT
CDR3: CSARQDRAEKLFF

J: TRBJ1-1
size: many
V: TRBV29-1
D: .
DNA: TGCAGCGTTGGATCCGGGAACACTGAAGCTTTCTTT
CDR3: CSVGSGNTEAFF

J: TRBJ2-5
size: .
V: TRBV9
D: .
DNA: TGTGCCAGCAGTAAGGGACCTTCAGGCGGAGAGACCCAGTACTTC
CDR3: CASSKGPSGGETQYF

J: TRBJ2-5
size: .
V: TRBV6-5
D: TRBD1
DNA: TGTGCCATCAGTGAGAGTGGACAGGGGCCGGAGACCCAGTACTTC
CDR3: CAISESGQGPETQYF

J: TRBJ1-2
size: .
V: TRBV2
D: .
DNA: TGTGCCAGCAGTGGAGTCTCCTATGGCTACACCTTC
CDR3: CASSGVSYGYTF

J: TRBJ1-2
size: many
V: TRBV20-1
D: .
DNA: TGCAGTGCAAGGGTTGGGGAAGGCTACACCTTC
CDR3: CSARVGEGYTF

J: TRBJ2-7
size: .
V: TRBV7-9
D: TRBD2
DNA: TGTGCCAGCAGCAGCCCCGGACGGGGGGGCTACGAGCAGTACTTC
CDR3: CASSSPGRGGYEQYF

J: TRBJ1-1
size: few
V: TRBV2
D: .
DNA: TGTGCCAGCAGGCTTCGACGGTTACTCACTGAAGCTTTCTTT
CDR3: CASRLRRLLTEAFF

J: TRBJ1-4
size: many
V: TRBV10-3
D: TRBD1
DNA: TGTGCCATCAGTGACGGGACAGCTATTAATGAAAAACTGTTTTTT
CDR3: CAISDGTAINEKLFF

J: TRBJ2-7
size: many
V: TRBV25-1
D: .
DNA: TGTGCCAGCAGTGTTCAGGGGCACGAGCAGTACTTC
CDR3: CASSVQGHEQYF

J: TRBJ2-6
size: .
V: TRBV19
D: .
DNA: TGTGCCAGTAGTATAACGGAACAGCGCGAGTCTGGGGCCAACGTCCTGACTTTC
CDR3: CASSITEQRESGANVLTF

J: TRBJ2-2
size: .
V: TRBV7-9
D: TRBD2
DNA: TGTGCCAGTACTCGCCGAGCGGGGGGCGGCCCTGACACCGGGGAGCTGTTTTTT
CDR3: CASTRRAGGGPDTGELFF

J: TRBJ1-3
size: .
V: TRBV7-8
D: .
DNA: TGTGCCAGCAGCGACCACCCCGGGACTGAAAACTCTGGAAACACCATATATTTT
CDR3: CASSDHPGTENSGNTIYF

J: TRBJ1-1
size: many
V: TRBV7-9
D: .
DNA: TGTGCCAGCAGCGAGCAGGGTGAAGAAACTGAAGCTTTCTTT
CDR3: CASSEQGEETEAFF

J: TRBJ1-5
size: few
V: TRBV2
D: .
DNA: TGTGCCAGCAGTTTCGGAGGGGGGGCAGGTAATCAGCCCCAGCATTTT
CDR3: CASSFGGGAGNQPQHF

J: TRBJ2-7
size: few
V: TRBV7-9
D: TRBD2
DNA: TGTGCCAGCAGCCAAAGCGGGGGGCACTCCTACGAGCAGTACTTC
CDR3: CASSQSGGHSYEQYF

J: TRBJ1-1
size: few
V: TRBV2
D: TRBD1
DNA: TGTGCCAGCAGCTTACAGGGGCACAACACTGAAGCTTTCTTT
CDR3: CASSLQGHNTEAFF

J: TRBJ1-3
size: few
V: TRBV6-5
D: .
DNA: TGTGCCAGCAGTGGGAGGACACATCTTGGAAACACCATATATTTT
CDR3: CASSGRTHLGNTIYF